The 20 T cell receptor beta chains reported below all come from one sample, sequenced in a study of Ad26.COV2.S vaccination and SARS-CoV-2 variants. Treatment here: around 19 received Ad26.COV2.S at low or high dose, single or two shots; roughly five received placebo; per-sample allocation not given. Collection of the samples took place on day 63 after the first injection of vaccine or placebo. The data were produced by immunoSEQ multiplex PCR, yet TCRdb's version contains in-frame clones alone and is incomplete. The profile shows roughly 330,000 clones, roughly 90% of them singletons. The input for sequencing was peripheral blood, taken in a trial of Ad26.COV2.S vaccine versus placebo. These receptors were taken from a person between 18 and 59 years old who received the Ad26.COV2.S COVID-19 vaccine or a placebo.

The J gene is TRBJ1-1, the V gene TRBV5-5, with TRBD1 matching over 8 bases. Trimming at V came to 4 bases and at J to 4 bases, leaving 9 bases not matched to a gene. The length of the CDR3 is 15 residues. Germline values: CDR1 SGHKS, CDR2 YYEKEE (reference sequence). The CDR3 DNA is TGTGCCAGCAGCCGGCAGGGGGCAAGTGGCACTGAAGCTTTCTTT. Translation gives CASSRQGASGTEAFF.

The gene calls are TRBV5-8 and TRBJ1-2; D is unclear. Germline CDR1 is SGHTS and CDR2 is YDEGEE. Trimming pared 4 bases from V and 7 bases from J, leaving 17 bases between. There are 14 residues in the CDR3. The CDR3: CASSRFRVAFGYTF. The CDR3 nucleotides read TGTGCCAGCAGCCGCTTCCGGGTCGCCTTTGGCTACACCTTC. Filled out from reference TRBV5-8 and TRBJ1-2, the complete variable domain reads EAGVTQSPTHLIKTRGQQATLRCSPISGHTSVYWYQQALGLGLQFLLWYDEGEERNRGNFPPRFSGRQFPNYSSELNVNALELEDSALYLCASSRFRVAFGYTFGSGTRLTVV.

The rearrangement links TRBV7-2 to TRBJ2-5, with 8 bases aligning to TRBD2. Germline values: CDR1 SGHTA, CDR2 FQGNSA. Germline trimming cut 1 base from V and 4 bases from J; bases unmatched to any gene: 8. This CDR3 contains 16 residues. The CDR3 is CASSLDSGGPGETQYF. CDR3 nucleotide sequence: TGTGCCAGCAGCTTAGATTCGGGAGGGCCGGGAGAGACCCAGTACTTC.

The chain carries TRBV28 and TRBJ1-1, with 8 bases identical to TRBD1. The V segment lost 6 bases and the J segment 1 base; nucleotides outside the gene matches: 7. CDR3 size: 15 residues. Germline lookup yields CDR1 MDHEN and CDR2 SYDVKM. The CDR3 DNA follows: TGTGCCAGCAGGACCCGGGACAGGCAGAACACTGAAGCTTTCTTT. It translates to CASRTRDRQNTEAFF.

This CDR3 reads CASSISETGRNGYTF. For the CDR3, the DNA is TGTGCCAGTAGTATCTCCGAGACAGGGAGGAATGGCTACACCTTC. V usage is TRBV19 and J usage is TRBJ1-2; 7 bases are a match to TRBD1. The V gene's germline CDR1 is LNHDA and CDR2 SQIVND (reference sequence). Unmatched junction bases numbered 10, after V lost 3 bases and J lost 6 bases. The CDR3 runs 15 residues.

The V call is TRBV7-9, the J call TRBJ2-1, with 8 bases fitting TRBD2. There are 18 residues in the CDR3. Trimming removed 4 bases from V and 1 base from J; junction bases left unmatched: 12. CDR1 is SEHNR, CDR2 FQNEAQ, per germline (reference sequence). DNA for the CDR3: TGTGCCAGCAGCTCACCCATTACCGGGACTAGATCCTACAATGAGCAGTTCTTC. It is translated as CASSSPITGTRSYNEQFF.

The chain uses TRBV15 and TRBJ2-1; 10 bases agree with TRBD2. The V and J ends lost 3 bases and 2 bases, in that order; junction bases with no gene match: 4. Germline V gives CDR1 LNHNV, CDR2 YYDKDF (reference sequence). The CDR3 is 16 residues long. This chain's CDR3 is CATSSLLAGAYNEQFF. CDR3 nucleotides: TGTGCCACCAGCAGCCTCCTAGCGGGAGCCTACAATGAGCAGTTCTTC.

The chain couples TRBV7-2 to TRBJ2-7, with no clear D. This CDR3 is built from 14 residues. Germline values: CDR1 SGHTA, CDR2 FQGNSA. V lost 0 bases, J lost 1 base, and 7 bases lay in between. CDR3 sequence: CASSLASSSYEQYF. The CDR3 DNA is TGTGCCAGCAGCTTAGCGTCGTCTTCCTACGAGCAGTACTTC.

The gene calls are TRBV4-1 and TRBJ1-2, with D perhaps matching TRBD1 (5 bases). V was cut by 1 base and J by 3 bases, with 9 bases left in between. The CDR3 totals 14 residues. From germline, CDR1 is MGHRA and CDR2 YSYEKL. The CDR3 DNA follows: TGCGCCAGCAGCCAAGCCCCGACAGACTATGGCTACACCTTC. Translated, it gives CASSQAPTDYGYTF.

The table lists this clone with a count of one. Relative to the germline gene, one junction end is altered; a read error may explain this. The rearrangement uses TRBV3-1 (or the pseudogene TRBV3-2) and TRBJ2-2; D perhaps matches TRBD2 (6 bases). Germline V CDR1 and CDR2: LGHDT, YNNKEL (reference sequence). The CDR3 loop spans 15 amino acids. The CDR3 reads CASSRTNPNTGELFF. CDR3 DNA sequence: TGTGCCAGCAGCCGGACTAACCCGAATACCGGGGAGCTGTTTTTT.

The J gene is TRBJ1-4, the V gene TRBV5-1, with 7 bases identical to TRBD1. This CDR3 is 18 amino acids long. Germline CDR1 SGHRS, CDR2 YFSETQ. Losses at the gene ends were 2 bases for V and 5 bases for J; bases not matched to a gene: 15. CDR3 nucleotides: TGCGCCAGCAGCTTTGGACAGGTCGGGACGAACGCGAATGAAAAACTGTTTTTT. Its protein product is CASSFGQVGTNANEKLFF.

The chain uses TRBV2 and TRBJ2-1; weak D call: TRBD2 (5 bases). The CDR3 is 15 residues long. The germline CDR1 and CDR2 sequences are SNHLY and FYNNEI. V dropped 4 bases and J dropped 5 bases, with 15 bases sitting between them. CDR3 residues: CASSVVRAVNNEQFF. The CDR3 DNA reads TGTGCCAGCAGTGTCGTTCGAGCGGTAAACAATGAGCAGTTCTTC.

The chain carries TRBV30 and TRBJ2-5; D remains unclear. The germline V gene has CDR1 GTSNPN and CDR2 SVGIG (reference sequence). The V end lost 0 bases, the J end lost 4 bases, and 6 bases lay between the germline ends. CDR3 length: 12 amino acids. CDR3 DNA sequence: TGTGCCTGGAGTGTAAACCCAGAGACCCAGTACTTC. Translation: CAWSVNPETQYF. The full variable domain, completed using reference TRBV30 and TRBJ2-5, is SQTIHQWPATLVQPVGSPLSLECTVEGTSNPNLYWYRQAAGRGLQLLFYSVGIGQISSEVPQNLSASRPQDRQFILSSKKLLLSDSGFYLCAWSVNPETQYFGPGTRLLVL.

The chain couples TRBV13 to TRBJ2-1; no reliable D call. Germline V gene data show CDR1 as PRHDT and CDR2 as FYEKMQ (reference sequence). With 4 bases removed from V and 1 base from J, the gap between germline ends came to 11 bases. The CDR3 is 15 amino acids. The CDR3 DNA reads TGTGCCAGCAGCTCGGACCGAAGATCCTACAATGAGCAGTTCTTC. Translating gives CASSSDRRSYNEQFF.

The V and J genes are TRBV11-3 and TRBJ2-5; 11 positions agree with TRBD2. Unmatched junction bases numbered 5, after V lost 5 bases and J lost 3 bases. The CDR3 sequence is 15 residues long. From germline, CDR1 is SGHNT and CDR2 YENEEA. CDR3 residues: CASSPPTSGKETQYF. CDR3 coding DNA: TGTGCCAGCAGCCCCCCGACTAGCGGGAAAGAGACCCAGTACTTC. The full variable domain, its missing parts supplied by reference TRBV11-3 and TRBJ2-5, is EAGVVQSPRYKIIEKKQPVAFWCNPISGHNTLYWYLQNLGQGPELLIRYENEEAVDDSQLPKDRFSAERLKGVDSTLKIQPAELGDSAVYLCASSPPTSGKETQYFGPGTRLLVL.

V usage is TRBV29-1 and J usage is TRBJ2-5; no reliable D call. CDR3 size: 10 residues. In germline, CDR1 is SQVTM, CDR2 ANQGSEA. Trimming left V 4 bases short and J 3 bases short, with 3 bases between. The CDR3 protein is CSVAEETQYF. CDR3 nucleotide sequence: TGCAGCGTTGCCGAAGAGACCCAGTACTTC.

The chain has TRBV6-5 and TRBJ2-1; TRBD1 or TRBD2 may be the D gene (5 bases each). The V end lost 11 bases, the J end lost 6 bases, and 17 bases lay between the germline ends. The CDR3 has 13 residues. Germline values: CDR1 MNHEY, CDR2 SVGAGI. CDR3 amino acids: CAATGTGRNEQFF. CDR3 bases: TGTGCCGCAACCGGGACGGGGCGCAATGAGCAGTTCTTC.

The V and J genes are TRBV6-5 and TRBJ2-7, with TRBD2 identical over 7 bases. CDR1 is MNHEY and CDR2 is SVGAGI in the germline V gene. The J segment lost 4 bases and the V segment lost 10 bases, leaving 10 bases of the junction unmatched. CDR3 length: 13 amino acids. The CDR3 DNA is TGTGCCACCTGGGGGGGGGTCGGGTACGAGCAGTACTTC. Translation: CATWGGVGYEQYF.

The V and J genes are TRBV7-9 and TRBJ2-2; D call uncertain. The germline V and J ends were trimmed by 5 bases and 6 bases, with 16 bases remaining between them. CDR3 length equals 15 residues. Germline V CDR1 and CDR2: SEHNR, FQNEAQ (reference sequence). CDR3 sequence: CASSPWLVGSGELFF. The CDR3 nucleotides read TGTGCCAGCAGCCCGTGGCTAGTTGGCTCCGGGGAGCTGTTTTTT.

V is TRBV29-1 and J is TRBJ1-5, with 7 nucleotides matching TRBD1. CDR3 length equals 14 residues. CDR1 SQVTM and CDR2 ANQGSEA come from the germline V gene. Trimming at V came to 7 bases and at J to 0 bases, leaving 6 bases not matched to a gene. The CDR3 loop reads CSGADRNSNQPQHF. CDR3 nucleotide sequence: TGCAGCGGGGCGGACAGGAATAGCAATCAGCCCCAGCATTTT.